This T cell receptor (beta chain) was documented in a study of T cell changes during pregnancy in multiple sclerosis. The CDR3 is 13 amino acids. The germline V gene has CDR1 SEHNR and CDR2 FQNEAQ (reference sequence). Trimming cost V 3 bases and J 3 bases, with 9 bases left between them. Produced via immunoSEQ multiplex PCR; TCRdb's table is partial and in-frame only. Of tens of thousands of clones listed, about 92% were seen once; the top ten hold 5.4%. This sequence joins TRBV7-9 and TRBJ2-7; tentative D call: TRBD1 (5 bases). The receptor was derived from a female donor in good health, enrolled as a control in a pregnancy study. Specimen: peripheral blood, collected in the third trimester of pregnancy. The CDR3 DNA follows: TGTGCCAGCAGCTTCCAGGACATCTACGAGCAGTACTTC. This codes for CASSFQDIYEQYF.